A single sample is the source of the 30 T cell receptor beta chains below, sequenced in a study of blood T cell repertoires in COVID-19. The assay was immunoSEQ multiplex PCR, and TCRdb's table has in-frame clones only and misses some. The data show some 180,000 clones, 60% to 80% seen once. Sequenced input: PBMCs or T cells enriched from blood (not recorded which). These receptors were taken from a man between 60 and 75 years old who had been exposed to COVID-19.

V is TRBV23-1 and J is TRBJ2-2; D is perhaps TRBD1 (6 bases). TRBV23-1 belongs to the ORF category, with a function that is uncertain. This CDR3 comprises 15 residues. V lost 8 bases and J 0 bases, leaving 13 bases between the germline ends. The CDR3, as DNA: TGCGCCAGCCAGGACAGCCGACCGAACACCGGGGAGCTGTTTTTT. This translates into CASQDSRPNTGELFF.

V is TRBV11-3 and J is TRBJ2-3; TRBD2 aligns across 7 bases. The V gene's germline CDR1 is SGHNT and CDR2 YENEEA. Trimming cost V 5 bases and J 1 base; bases outside gene matches: 6. The CDR3 totals 15 residues. Written as DNA, the CDR3 is TGTGCCAGCAGCCAAACTAGCGCCCGCACAGATACGCAGTATTTT. It codes for CASSQTSARTDTQYF.

This chain links TRBV18 with TRBJ1-4, with 7 nucleotides matching TRBD1. Germline V gene sequence: CDR1 KGHSH, CDR2 LQKENI. The ends lost 4 bases at V and 8 bases at J; junction bases unmatched: 10. This CDR3 comprises 15 residues. In nucleotides, the CDR3 is TGTGCCAGCTCACTACGGACAGGCCTGAAGGAAAAACTGTTTTTT. Protein product: CASSLRTGLKEKLFF.

V gene TRBV15 combines with J gene TRBJ2-7, with 12 positions matching TRBD1. This CDR3 spans 16 amino acids. The germline V gene encodes CDR1 LNHNV and CDR2 YYDKDF (reference sequence). With 5 bases clipped from V and 6 bases from J, the junction kept 11 bases outside the gene matches. Here the CDR3 reads CATSRNPGQGASEQYF. Written as DNA, the CDR3 is TGTGCCACCAGCCGAAACCCGGGACAGGGGGCCTCCGAGCAGTACTTC.

V is TRBV30 and J is TRBJ1-2; weak D call: TRBD1 (6 bases). V lost 3 bases and J lost 3, with 14 bases in between. CDR3 size: 14 residues. The germline gives CDR1 GTSNPN, CDR2 SVGIG (reference sequence). The CDR3, as DNA: TGTGCCTGGAGGATAGGGGGTATGGACTATGGCTACACCTTC. The encoded protein is CAWRIGGMDYGYTF.

The rearrangement joins TRBV7-3 to TRBJ1-3, with D maybe TRBD1 (6 bases). Germline CDR1 is SGHTA and CDR2 is FQGTGA. The V and J ends lost 2 bases and 4 bases respectively, with 12 bases between them. This CDR3 has 15 residues. CDR3 region: CASSLQGNSGNTIYF. The CDR3 region has the DNA TGTGCCAGCAGCTTACAGGGGAACTCCGGAAACACCATATATTTT.

The chain has TRBV28 and TRBJ2-5, with 8 bases that match TRBD2. Losses at the gene ends were 3 bases for V and 4 bases for J; bases not matched to a gene: 13. CDR3 length: 17 residues. Germline V gene sequence: CDR1 MDHEN, CDR2 SYDVKM. The CDR3 sequence: CASSLSVPSSGRETQYF. As DNA, the CDR3 is TGTGCCAGCAGTTTGTCGGTCCCTAGCAGCGGGAGAGAGACCCAGTACTTC.

The rearrangement joins TRBV7-3 to TRBJ2-1; TRBD2 agrees at 14 bases. V trimming: 5 bases; J trimming: 9 bases; junction bases outside the gene matches: 12. The CDR3 covers 17 residues. Germline loops: CDR1 SGHTA, CDR2 FQGTGA. Here the CDR3 reads CASSPFPGLAGAAEQFF. The CDR3 nucleotides are TGTGCCAGCAGCCCTTTCCCGGGACTAGCGGGAGCAGCTGAGCAGTTCTTC.

V is TRBV4-3 and J is TRBJ1-2; TRBD1 might be the D (6 bases). The length of the CDR3 is 15 residues. V was shortened by 0 bases and J by 0 bases, with 8 bases between the two germline ends. CDR1 and CDR2 (germline): LGHNA, YSLEER. DNA of the CDR3: TGCGCCAGCAGCCAAGACAGGGGAACTAACTATGGCTACACCTTC. Amino acid sequence: CASSQDRGTNYGYTF.

The chain combines TRBV15 with TRBJ1-5, with TRBD1 identical over 7 bases. The CDR3 contains 16 residues. Germline lookup yields CDR1 LNHNV and CDR2 YYDKDF (reference sequence). With V trimmed by 3 bases and J by 1 base, 6 bases remained unmatched. The DNA of the CDR3 is TGTGCCACCAGCAGGGACAACAGGGGAAGCAATCAGCCCCAGCATTTT. Translation gives CATSRDNRGSNQPQHF.

The chain employs TRBV7-9 and TRBJ2-2; D may be TRBD2 (5 bases). Trimming left V 3 bases short and J 5 bases short, with 7 bases between. Germline V gene lookup returns CDR1 SEHNR and CDR2 FQNEAQ (reference sequence). This CDR3 has 13 amino acids. This chain's CDR3 is CASSFTGTGELFF. The CDR3 region has the DNA TGTGCCAGCAGCTTCACGGGGACCGGGGAGCTGTTTTTT.

This chain uses TRBV9 with TRBJ1-1; 8 positions match TRBD1. V lost 3 bases and J lost 6; bases outside the gene matches: 10. The CDR3 consists of 15 residues. Germline values: CDR1 SGDLS, CDR2 YYNGEE. CDR3 sequence reads: CASSDYRTGLAEAFF. CDR3 DNA sequence: TGTGCCAGCAGCGATTATAGGACAGGGCTGGCTGAAGCTTTCTTT.

This clone occurred a few times. The V gene is TRBV28, the J gene TRBJ1-2; 7 positions agree with TRBD1. The CDR3 is 14 amino acids. CDR1 MDHEN and CDR2 SYDVKM come from the germline V gene. Trimming took 3 bases from V and 6 from J; bases not matched to a gene: 7. The CDR3 DNA reads TGTGCCAGCAGTTTGTTTCGAGGGGGCGATGGCTACACCTTC. Residues: CASSLFRGGDGYTF.

The CDR3 DNA sequence: TGTGCCAGCAGCGTATTGACCGGGACTAGCGGGAGGAATGAGCAGTTCTTC. This codes for CASSVLTGTSGRNEQFF. The V and J genes are TRBV9 and TRBJ2-1; 15 positions agree with TRBD2. This CDR3 is built from 17 residues. J gave up 7 bases and V 1 base, and 6 bases lay outside the gene matches. The germline gives CDR1 SGDLS, CDR2 YYNGEE.

The gene calls are TRBV6-1 and TRBJ2-7, with unresolved D. The length of the CDR3 is 11 residues. Germline CDR1 reads MNHNS; CDR2 reads SASEGT. Trimming took off 2 bases at V and 3 bases at J, with 2 bases between the two ends. CDR3 coding DNA: TGTGCCAGCAGTGAACTCTACGAGCAGTACTTC. It codes for CASSELYEQYF.

The gene calls are TRBV4-3 and TRBJ1-2; a possible D gene is TRBD1 (6 bases). V lost 4 bases and J lost 6, with 21 bases in between. The CDR3 is made up of 16 amino acids. In germline, CDR1 is LGHNA, CDR2 YSLEER. DNA for the CDR3: TGCGCCAGCAGCCCGAACCCCAACCGACAGGTTGATGGCTACACCTTC. Encoded protein: CASSPNPNRQVDGYTF.

This clone is a singleton in its sample. The chain employs TRBV9 and TRBJ2-5, with 12 bases fitting TRBD2. CDR3 length: 15 amino acids. The V segment lost 3 bases and the J segment 5 bases; nucleotides outside the gene matches: 5. Germline CDR1 SGDLS, CDR2 YYNGEE. The chain's CDR3 is CASSATSGRLETQYF. For the CDR3, the DNA is TGTGCCAGCAGCGCTACTAGCGGGAGGTTGGAGACCCAGTACTTC.

The chain uses TRBV7-3 and TRBJ2-1; a weak D match, TRBD1 (5 bases). The CDR3 runs 16 residues. V lost 5 bases and J 1 base, leaving 15 bases between the germline ends. The germline V gene has CDR1 SGHTA and CDR2 FQGTGA. The CDR3 spells CASSPTGTISYNEQFF. CDR3 in DNA: TGTGCCAGCAGCCCAACAGGTACCATATCCTACAATGAGCAGTTCTTC. Drawing the rest from reference TRBV7-3 and TRBJ2-1, the complete variable domain is GAGVSQTPSNKVTEKGKYVELRCDPISGHTALYWYRQSLGQGPEFLIYFQGTGAADDSGLPNDRFFAVRPEGSVSTLKIQRTERGDSAVYLCASSPTGTISYNEQFFGPGTRLTVL.

This sequence joins TRBV5-8 and TRBJ2-5; a weak D match, TRBD2 (7 bases). Trimming took off 1 base at V and 5 bases at J, with 15 bases between the two ends. Germline-derived CDR1 and CDR2 are SGHTS and YDEGEE. This CDR3 has 15 amino acids. The CDR3: CASSLRGARGETQYF. The CDR3 DNA is TGTGCCAGCAGCTTGCGGGGGGCGCGAGGGGAGACCCAGTACTTC.

Remarks on this clone: Other nucleotide sequences in the sample specify the same CDR3. The CDR3 DNA reads TGTGCCAGCTCACCCAAAGAGACCCAGTACTTC. It yields the protein CASSPKETQYF. V is TRBV18 and J is TRBJ2-5; D unclear. CDR1 is KGHSH and CDR2 is LQKENI in the germline V gene. The CDR3 spans 11 residues. Trimming removed 3 bases at V and 3 bases at J, with 2 bases between.

The chain joins TRBV5-4 to TRBJ2-6; D remains unclear. V was trimmed by 1 base and J by 2 bases, leaving 7 bases between them. Per germline, CDR1 SGHNT and CDR2 YYREEE (reference sequence). The CDR3 loop spans 15 amino acids. The CDR3 loop reads CASSLFSPGANVLTF. The CDR3 DNA is TGTGCCAGCAGCTTGTTTAGCCCTGGGGCCAACGTCCTGACTTTC.

The chain recombines TRBV18 with TRBJ1-1, with D perhaps TRBD1 (5 bases). CDR1 and CDR2 (germline): KGHSH, LQKENI. There are 14 residues in the CDR3. Trimming removed 1 base at V and 3 bases at J, with 9 bases between. CDR3 sequence reads: CASSPQGRDTEAFF. Here the CDR3 DNA reads TGTGCCAGCTCACCACAGGGGAGGGACACTGAAGCTTTCTTT. Full variable domain (outside the CDR3, taken from reference TRBV18 and TRBJ1-1): NAGVMQNPRHLVRRRGQEARLRCSPMKGHSHVYWYRQLPEEGLKFMVYLQKENIIDESGMPKERFSAEFPKEGPSILRIQQVVRGDSAAYFCASSPQGRDTEAFFGQGTRLTVV.

The chain has TRBV5-4 and TRBJ1-2, with D perhaps TRBD1 (5 bases). V lost 1 base and J lost 9, with 13 bases in between. The CDR3 has 13 amino acids. The germline V gene has CDR1 SGHNT and CDR2 YYREEE (reference sequence). The CDR3 is CASSLSGGRSYTF. CDR3 in DNA: TGTGCCAGCAGCTTGTCCGGGGGTCGTAGCTACACCTTC.

The chain recombines TRBV18 with TRBJ1-1; D is unclear. V lost 3 bases and J 0 bases, leaving 23 bases between the germline ends. This CDR3 contains 19 residues. The germline V gene encodes CDR1 KGHSH and CDR2 LQKENI. Here the CDR3 reads CASSPLRLSNPPMNTEAFF. The CDR3 coding sequence is TGTGCCAGCTCACCCCTTCGACTATCGAACCCTCCGATGAACACTGAAGCTTTCTTT.

The chain uses TRBV7-3 and TRBJ2-3; TRBD2 matches 12 bases. Trimming cost V 1 base and J 2 bases; bases outside gene matches: 10. The CDR3 runs to 19 residues. Germline-derived CDR1 and CDR2 are SGHTA and FQGTGA. The CDR3 is CASSLRTSGARFYTDTQYF. DNA of the CDR3: TGTGCCAGCAGCTTAAGGACTAGCGGGGCCAGATTCTACACAGATACGCAGTATTTT.

CDR3 protein: CASSQGRGPEAFF. The CDR3 region has the DNA TGCGCCAGCAGCCAAGGGAGGGGGCCTGAAGCTTTCTTT. The V and J genes are TRBV4-1 and TRBJ1-1, with TRBD1 matching over 7 bases. The CDR3 consists of 13 residues. Losses at the gene ends were 1 base for V and 6 bases for J; bases not matched to a gene: 2. Germline loops: CDR1 MGHRA, CDR2 YSYEKL.

The chain combines TRBV7-2 with TRBJ2-5, with TRBD1 as a possible D gene (6 bases). CDR1 is SGHTA and CDR2 is FQGNSA in the germline V gene. The germline V and J ends were trimmed by 4 bases and 1 base, with 10 bases remaining between them. The CDR3 extends over 14 amino acids. CDR3 DNA sequence: TGTGCCAGCAGCTCCCAGGACAGCCAAGAGACCCAGTACTTC. Amino acid sequence: CASSSQDSQETQYF.

The genes are TRBV29-1 and TRBJ2-3, with 10 bases matching TRBD2. Germline CDR1 SQVTM, CDR2 ANQGSEA. The CDR3 runs 16 residues. V lost 1 base to trimming and J lost 0 bases; unmatched junction nucleotides: 4. DNA of the CDR3: TGCAGCGTTGAAGGGACTAGCGGATATAGCACAGATACGCAGTATTTT. Translation: CSVEGTSGYSTDTQYF.

The V gene is TRBV7-9, the J gene TRBJ1-5; D gene unclear. Germline CDR1 reads SEHNR; CDR2 reads FQNEAQ (reference sequence). Trimming took 1 base from V and 6 from J, leaving 13 bases between them. This CDR3 region has 15 residues. For the CDR3, the DNA is TGTGCCAGCAGCTTAGTGGGAGGAACGAGTCAGCCCCAGCATTTT. Its translation is CASSLVGGTSQPQHF. The entire variable domain, with the rest obtained from reference TRBV7-9 and TRBJ1-5, is as follows: DTGVSQNPRHKITKRGQNVTFRCDPISEHNRLYWYRQTLGQGPEFLTYFQNEAQLEKSRLLSDRFSAERPKGSFSTLEIQRTEQGDSAMYLCASSLVGGTSQPQHFGDGTRLSIL.

The rearrangement uses TRBV7-8 and TRBJ2-7; D possibly corresponds to TRBD2 (5 bases). CDR1 SGHVS and CDR2 FQNEAQ come from the germline V gene. V was cut by 5 bases and J by 2 bases, with 16 bases left in between. The CDR3 consists of 15 residues. CDR3 in amino acids: CASSPGGSGPYEQYF. The CDR3 bases are TGTGCCAGCAGCCCAGGAGGATCTGGCCCCTACGAGCAGTACTTC.